Sequencing of this T cell receptor beta chain was carried out in a study of T cell repertoires in cytomegalovirus infection. About the research overall: Evidence of both CMV infection and a matching HLA type came from public TCR beta signatures. Study outcomes and limitations: Cumulative public TCR beta family frequency identified carriers of CMV plus the relevant HLA. HLA-C-restricted TCR beta clonotypes specific for CMV led the ex vivo response.

Points on this clonotype: Its target is unknown.

TCRdb reanalysed the reads using MiXCR and keeps one entry per CDR3 protein. Of tens of thousands of distinct CDR3 sequences listed, approximately 36% are singletons. The CDR3 runs 13 residues. Trimming pared 6 bases from V and 2 bases from J, leaving 9 bases between. CDR1 and CDR2 (germline): ENHRY, SYGVKD. The specimen was PBMCs, sequenced either directly or after in vitro stimulation (not recorded which). The chain is built from TRBV10-3 and TRBJ2-3, with D perhaps TRBD1 or TRBD2 (5 bases each). This clonotype was obtained from a human donor in good health (CMV status not recorded). Some clones in this sample may be carry-over from other donors' samples. CDR3 nucleotide sequence: TGTGCCATCAGCCCGGGACCCACAGATACGCAGTATTTT. Protein sequence: CAISPGPTDTQYF.